These 6 T cell receptor beta chains originate from one sample sequenced in a study of control samples from healthy donors and cancer patients. Measured with immunoSEQ multiplex PCR; TCRdb has only the in-frame clones, and not every one. The sample shows 110,000 or so clones, more than 85% of them seen only once. The sample comprised blood. Receptor source: a woman aged 50 to 60 in good health.

J is TRBJ2-6 and V is TRBV11-2; D is tentatively TRBD1 or TRBD2 (5 bases each). Germline CDR1 and CDR2: SGHAT and FQNNGV. The CDR3 runs 19 residues. Trimming took 4 bases from V and 0 from J, leaving 19 bases between them. The DNA for the CDR3 is TGTGCCAGCAGCTCCCGGTTTATCCAGGGAGCCTCTGGGGCCAACGTCCTGACTTTC. This gives the protein CASSSRFIQGASGANVLTF.

This chain joins TRBV6-6 and TRBJ2-3, with D tentatively TRBD2 (5 bases). V was cut by 6 bases and J by 4 bases, with 14 bases left in between. Germline V gene sequence: CDR1 MNHNY, CDR2 SVGAGI (reference sequence). This CDR3 has 14 residues. The CDR3 reads CASSLEDPPDTQYF. The CDR3 region has the DNA TGTGCCAGCAGCCTGGAGGACCCCCCAGATACGCAGTATTTT.

The chain carries TRBV6-5 and TRBJ2-7; D call uncertain. The CDR3 consists of 15 residues. Germline CDR1 is MNHEY and CDR2 is SVGAGI. The V gene lost 6 bases and the J gene lost 0 bases, with 15 bases spanning the gap. The CDR3 DNA sequence: TGTGCCAGCAGAGACCCCCAGGCTCGCTCCTACGAGCAGTACGTC. Translated: CASRDPQARSYEQYV.

This clone was observed a few times. V usage is TRBV6-6 and J usage is TRBJ1-1, with a weak D call TRBD1 (5 bases). Germline CDR1 reads MNHNY; CDR2 reads SVGAGI (reference sequence). The CDR3 is made up of 18 amino acids. V was clipped by 6 bases and J by 3 bases, with 26 bases between them. This chain's CDR3 is CASSRGAGSGGGDTEAFF. CDR3 nucleotide sequence: TGTGCCAGCAGCCGAGGCGCGGGTTCCGGGGGAGGTGACACTGAAGCTTTCTTT.

The chain recombines TRBV9 with TRBJ1-2; TRBD1 aligns across 9 bases. The J segment lost 6 bases and the V segment lost 3 bases, leaving 6 bases of the junction unmatched. Germline CDR1 is SGDLS and CDR2 is YYNGEE. The CDR3 runs to 14 residues. CDR3 protein: CASSAARQGDGYTF. In DNA, the CDR3 is TGTGCCAGCAGCGCTGCTAGACAGGGGGATGGCTACACCTTC.

At least ten counts were recorded for this clone. The chain combines TRBV10-3 with TRBJ1-1, with D possibly being TRBD1 (6 bases). This CDR3 contains 15 residues. The germline gives CDR1 ENHRY, CDR2 SYGVKD. The V and J ends lost 4 bases and 0 bases respectively, with 12 bases between them. Here the CDR3 DNA reads TGTGCCATCAGTGTCGGGCAGGGGATGAACACTGAAGCTTTCTTT. Its translation: CAISVGQGMNTEAFF.